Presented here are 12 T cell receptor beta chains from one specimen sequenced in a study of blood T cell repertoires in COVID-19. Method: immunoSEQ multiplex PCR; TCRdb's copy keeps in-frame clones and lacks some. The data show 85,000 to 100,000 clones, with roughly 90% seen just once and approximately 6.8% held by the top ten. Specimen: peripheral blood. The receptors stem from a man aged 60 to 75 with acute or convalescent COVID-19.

DNA for the CDR3: TGTGCCAGCAGCTTTGGTGCGAGAAACACTGAAGCTTTCTTT. This translates into CASSFGARNTEAFF. J is TRBJ1-1 and V is TRBV5-5; D gene uncertain. The V gene's germline CDR1 is SGHKS and CDR2 YYEKEE (reference sequence). V lost 2 bases and J lost 2, with 10 bases in between. The CDR3 is 14 amino acids.

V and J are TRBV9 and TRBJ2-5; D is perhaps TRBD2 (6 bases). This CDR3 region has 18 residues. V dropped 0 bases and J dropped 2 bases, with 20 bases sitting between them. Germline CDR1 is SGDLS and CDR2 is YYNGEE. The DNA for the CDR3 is TGTGCCAGCAGCGTAGCTACGTCGGCTGGGACTTTTCAAGAGACCCAGTACTTC. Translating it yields CASSVATSAGTFQETQYF.

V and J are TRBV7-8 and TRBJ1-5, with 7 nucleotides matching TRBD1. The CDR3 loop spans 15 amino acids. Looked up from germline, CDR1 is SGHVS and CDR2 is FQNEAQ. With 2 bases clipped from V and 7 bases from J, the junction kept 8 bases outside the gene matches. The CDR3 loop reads CASSLWTGQGQPQHF. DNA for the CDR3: TGTGCCAGCAGCTTATGGACAGGCCAGGGGCAGCCCCAGCATTTT. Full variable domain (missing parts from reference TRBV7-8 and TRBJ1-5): GAGVSQSPRYKVAKRGQDVALRCDPISGHVSLFWYQQALGQGPEFLTYFQNEAQLDKSGLPSDRFFAERPEGSVSTLKIQRTQQEDSAVYLCASSLWTGQGQPQHFGDGTRLSIL.

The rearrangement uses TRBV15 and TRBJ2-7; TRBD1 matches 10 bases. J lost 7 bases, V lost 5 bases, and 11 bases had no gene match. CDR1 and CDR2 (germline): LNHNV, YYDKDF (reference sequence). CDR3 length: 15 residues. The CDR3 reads CATSFDRGRFEEQYF. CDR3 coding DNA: TGTGCCACCAGCTTCGACAGGGGGCGGTTTGAGGAGCAGTACTTC.

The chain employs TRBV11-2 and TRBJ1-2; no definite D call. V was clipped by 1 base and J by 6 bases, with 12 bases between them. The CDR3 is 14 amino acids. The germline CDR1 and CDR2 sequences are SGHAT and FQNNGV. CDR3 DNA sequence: TGTGCCAGCAGCTTAGGTTCAGCGTGGGATGGCTACACCTTC. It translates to CASSLGSAWDGYTF.

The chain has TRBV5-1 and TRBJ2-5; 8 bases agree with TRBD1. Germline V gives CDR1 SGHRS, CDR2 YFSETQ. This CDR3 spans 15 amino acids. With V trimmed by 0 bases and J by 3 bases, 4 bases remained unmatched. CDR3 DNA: TGCGCCAGCAGCTTGGATCAGGGGGCGAAAGAGACCCAGTACTTC. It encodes CASSLDQGAKETQYF.

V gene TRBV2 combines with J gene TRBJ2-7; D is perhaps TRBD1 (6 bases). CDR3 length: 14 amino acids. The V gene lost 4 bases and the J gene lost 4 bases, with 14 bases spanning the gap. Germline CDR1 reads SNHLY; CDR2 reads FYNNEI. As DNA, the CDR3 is TGTGCCAGCAGTGGACAGGAAATCCTATACGAGCAGTACTTC. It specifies CASSGQEILYEQYF.

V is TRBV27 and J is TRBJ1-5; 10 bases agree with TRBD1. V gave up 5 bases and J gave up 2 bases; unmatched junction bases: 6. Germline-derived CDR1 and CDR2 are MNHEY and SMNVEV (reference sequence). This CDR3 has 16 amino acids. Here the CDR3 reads CASSIGQGVGNQPQHF. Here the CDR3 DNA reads TGTGCCAGCAGTATAGGACAGGGGGTTGGCAATCAGCCCCAGCATTTT.

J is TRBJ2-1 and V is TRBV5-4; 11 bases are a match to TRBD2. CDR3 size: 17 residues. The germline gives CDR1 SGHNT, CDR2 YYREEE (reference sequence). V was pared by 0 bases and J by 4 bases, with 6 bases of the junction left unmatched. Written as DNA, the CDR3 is TGTGCCAGCAGCTTGGATGGGCTAGCGGGGGGATACAATGAGCAGTTCTTC. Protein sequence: CASSLDGLAGGYNEQFF.

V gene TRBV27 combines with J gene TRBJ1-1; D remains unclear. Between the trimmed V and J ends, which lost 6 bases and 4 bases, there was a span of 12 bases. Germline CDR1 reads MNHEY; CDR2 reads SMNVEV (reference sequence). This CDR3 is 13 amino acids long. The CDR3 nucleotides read TGTGCCAGCAGGACAAACTTGGGCACTGAAGCTTTCTTT. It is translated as CASRTNLGTEAFF.

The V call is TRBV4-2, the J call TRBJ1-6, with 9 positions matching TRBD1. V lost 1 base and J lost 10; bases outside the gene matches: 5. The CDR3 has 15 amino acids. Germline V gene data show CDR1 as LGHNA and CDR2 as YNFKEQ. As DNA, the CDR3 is TGTGCCAGCAGCCAAGCTGGACAGGGGAAGTCACCCCTCCACTTT. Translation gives CASSQAGQGKSPLHF.

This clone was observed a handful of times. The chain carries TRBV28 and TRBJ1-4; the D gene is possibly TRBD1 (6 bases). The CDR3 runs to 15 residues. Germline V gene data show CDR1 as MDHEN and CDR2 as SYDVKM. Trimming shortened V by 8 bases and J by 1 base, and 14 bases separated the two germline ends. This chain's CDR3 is CASGKGGRTNEKLFF. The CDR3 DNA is TGTGCCAGCGGGAAGGGGGGGAGAACTAATGAAAAACTGTTTTTT. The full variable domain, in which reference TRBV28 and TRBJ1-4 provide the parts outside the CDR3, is DVKVTQSSRYLVKRTGEKVFLECVQDMDHENMFWYRQDPGLGLRLIYFSYDVKMKEKGDIPEGYSVSREKKERFSLILESASTNQTSMYLCASGKGGRTNEKLFFGSGTQLSVL.